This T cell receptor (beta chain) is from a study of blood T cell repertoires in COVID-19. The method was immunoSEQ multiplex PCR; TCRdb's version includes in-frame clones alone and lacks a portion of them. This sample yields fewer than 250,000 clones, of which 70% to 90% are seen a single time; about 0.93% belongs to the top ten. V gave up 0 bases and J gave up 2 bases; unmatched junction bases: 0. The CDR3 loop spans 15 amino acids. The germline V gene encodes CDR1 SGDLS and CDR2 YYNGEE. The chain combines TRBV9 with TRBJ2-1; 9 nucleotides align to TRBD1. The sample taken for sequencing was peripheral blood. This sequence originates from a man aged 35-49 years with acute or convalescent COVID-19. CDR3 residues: CASSVGDRAYNEQFF. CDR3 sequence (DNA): TGTGCCAGCAGCGTAGGGGACAGGGCCTACAATGAGCAGTTCTTC.